The following is a T cell receptor beta chain sequence with its context. The data were taken from a study of blood T cell repertoires in COVID-19. Across the study: Spain, Italy and the United States supplied samples that represented acute and convalescent COVID-19. The analysed material was cDNA or gDNA that came from T cells, B-cell-depleted T cells, or PBMCs.

Original methodology: Amplified reference gene primers provided the basis for estimating nucleated cell counts. TCRdb's table, derived via immunoSEQ multiplex PCR, lists solely in-frame clones and lacks some. That table is the source of V, J and clone size, and D and trimming were worked out from the DNA. The table includes approximately 110,000 clones, about 85% detected once. Germline V gives CDR1 LGHDT, CDR2 YNNKEL (reference sequence). The ends were cut back, 0 bases at V and 1 base at J, with 12 bases in the middle. The CDR3 runs 16 residues. The genes are TRBV3-1 (or the pseudogene TRBV3-2) and TRBJ1-2, with D possibly matching TRBD1 (5 bases). This receptor was obtained from a human donor in a cohort sampled during active COVID-19. Material for sequencing was peripheral blood. Written as DNA, the CDR3 is TGTGCCAGCAGCCAAGAACCCAGGGCTCTTAACTATGGCTACACCTTC. It translates to CASSQEPRALNYGYTF.